In this sample, the clone carrying this T cell receptor beta chain turned up once. Antigen unknown. In the PCR, 60 Vbeta and 13 Jbeta primers were used. Profiled with immunoSEQ multiplex PCR; TCRdb holds only in-frame clones, not every one. This sample yields roughly 150,000 clones, of which more than 65% are seen a single time; approximately 4.6% belongs to the top ten. The sample belongs to a study of cytomegalovirus exposure and HLA in healthy donors. General study points: A later analysis reportedly found that, within productive TCRs, an Asian-associated ancestry cluster had fewer N-insertions than the mean observed across the roughly 630 donors. The majority of CMV-associated TCR beta chains were reported as apparently HLA-restricted in a later analysis.

The CDR3 is made up of 17 amino acids. V gene TRBV21-1 combines with J gene TRBJ2-1; TRBD2 is the table's D call, not checked against the DNA. TRBV21-1 represents a pseudogene. The sequence was obtained from a man aged 18 to 30 in good health and CMV-seropositive. Sequencing input: PBMCs. CDR3 loop: CASRNLTSGGESNEQFF. The CDR3 DNA is TGTGCCAGCAGAAATCTGACTAGCGGGGGGGAGTCCAATGAGCAGTTCTTC.